Presented here are 26 T cell receptor beta chains from one specimen sequenced in a study of shared clonotypes between healthy human individuals. Here immunoSEQ multiplex PCR was the method, and the copy in TCRdb shows in-frame clones only, minus some. In the table there are 550,000 to 750,000 clones, 92% of which are singletons. CD45RO-negative cells were positively selected for CCR7, leaving out terminally differentiated effector memory CD45RA+ cells. The material sequenced was naive CD8+ T cells sorted from blood. These receptors came from a young man in good health.

The gene calls are TRBV6-5 and TRBJ1-5; 7 bases map to TRBD1. V lost 0 bases and J lost 8; bases outside the gene matches: 4. CDR1 MNHEY and CDR2 SVGAGI come from the germline V gene. CDR3 length equals 14 residues. This CDR3 reads CASSYSGTGEPQHF. CDR3 sequence (DNA): TGTGCCAGCAGTTACTCGGGAACAGGGGAGCCCCAGCATTTT.

The chain uses TRBV29-1 and TRBJ2-1, with 10 positions matching TRBD1. This CDR3 has 15 residues. From germline, CDR1 is SQVTM and CDR2 ANQGSEA. The J segment lost 4 bases and the V segment lost 4 bases, leaving 7 bases of the junction unmatched. The CDR3 region has the DNA TGCAGCGTTGTGCCTGGGACAGGGGCTTACAATGAGCAGTTCTTC. As protein: CSVVPGTGAYNEQFF.

The chain joins TRBV5-5 to TRBJ2-1; tentative D call: TRBD2 (6 bases). The length of the CDR3 is 15 residues. CDR1 is SGHKS and CDR2 is YYEKEE in the germline V gene (reference sequence). Trimming left V 4 bases short and J 3 bases short, with 14 bases between. CDR3 protein: CASSKIAESYNEQFF. In DNA, the CDR3 is TGTGCCAGCAGCAAAATAGCGGAGAGCTACAATGAGCAGTTCTTC.

V is TRBV2 and J is TRBJ2-5; no clear D gene. The V and J ends lost 6 bases and 5 bases respectively, with 22 bases between them. This CDR3 contains 16 residues. Per germline, CDR1 SNHLY and CDR2 FYNNEI. The CDR3 loop is CASRLPNEPAWETQYF. CDR3 DNA sequence: TGTGCCAGCAGGCTTCCAAACGAACCAGCATGGGAGACCCAGTACTTC.

This chain links TRBV29-1 with TRBJ2-5, with 8 bases lining up with TRBD2. The V segment lost 7 bases and the J segment 1 base; nucleotides outside the gene matches: 5. The germline CDR1 and CDR2 sequences are SQVTM and ANQGSEA. This CDR3 region has 13 residues. The CDR3 bases are TGCAGCGACCCCCGGGAGGGCCAAGAGACCCAGTACTTC. Translated, it gives CSDPREGQETQYF. The variable domain in full, completed from reference TRBV29-1 and TRBJ2-5, reads SAVISQKPSRDICQRGTSLTIQCQVDSQVTMMFWYRQQPGQSLTLIATANQGSEATYESGFVIDKFPISRPNLTFSTLTVSNMSPEDSSIYLCSDPREGQETQYFGPGTRLLVL.

The chain recombines TRBV13 with TRBJ2-1; 10 bases are a match to TRBD2. Germline V CDR1 and CDR2: PRHDT, FYEKMQ (reference sequence). Trimming at V came to 5 bases and at J to 3 bases, leaving 7 bases not matched to a gene. CDR3 size: 16 residues. CDR3 bases: TGTGCCAGCAGCGAAAGCGGGAGGGCCCGCTACAATGAGCAGTTCTTC. Encoded protein: CASSESGRARYNEQFF.

This clone has just one count. V usage is TRBV2 and J usage is TRBJ1-1; no definite D call. The CDR3 contains 12 residues. Trimming took 3 bases from V and 7 from J, leaving 9 bases between them. Germline assignment: CDR1 SNHLY and CDR2 FYNNEI. The CDR3 region is CASSDEADEAFF. The CDR3 DNA reads TGTGCCAGCAGTGACGAGGCGGATGAAGCTTTCTTT.

The chain recombines TRBV4-1 with TRBJ2-1, with D possibly TRBD2 on 6 matching bases. Germline assignment: CDR1 MGHRA and CDR2 YSYEKL. V lost 0 bases and J lost 3, with 12 bases in between. This CDR3 comprises 16 residues. This CDR3 is CASSQDERESYNEQFF. CDR3 DNA sequence: TGCGCCAGCAGCCAAGACGAACGGGAGAGCTACAATGAGCAGTTCTTC.

This chain uses TRBV19 with TRBJ2-7; TRBD2 agrees at 11 bases. Germline V gives CDR1 LNHDA, CDR2 SQIVND (reference sequence). With V trimmed by 5 bases and J by 2 bases, 8 bases remained unmatched. The CDR3 totals 16 residues. The CDR3 bases are TGTGCCAGTAGTGTTGGGACTAGCGGATTTACCTACGAGCAGTACTTC. Translation: CASSVGTSGFTYEQYF.

The chain combines TRBV29-1 with TRBJ2-7; TRBD1 matches at 9 bases. CDR1 and CDR2 (germline): SQVTM, ANQGSEA. V was pared by 7 bases and J by 4 bases, with 14 bases of the junction left unmatched. The CDR3 has 15 residues. CDR3 protein: CSAVTTGTGMYEQYF. The CDR3 coding sequence is TGCAGCGCCGTCACCACCGGGACAGGGATGTACGAGCAGTACTTC.

As for this clone: The sample carries other DNA sequences with the same CDR3. The V gene is TRBV7-9, the J gene TRBJ1-4, with D unclear. V was pared by 5 bases and J by 8 bases, with 15 bases between. Germline-derived CDR1 and CDR2 are SEHNR and FQNEAQ (reference sequence). The CDR3 extends over 14 amino acids. The CDR3 is CASSPPGGREKLFF. As DNA, the CDR3 is TGTGCCAGCAGCCCCCCGGGAGGACGGGAAAAACTGTTTTTT.

The CDR3 region is CASSLTENEKLFF. The DNA for the CDR3 is TGTGCCAGCAGCTTAACAGAGAATGAAAAACTGTTTTTT. The J gene is TRBJ1-4, the V gene TRBV7-9, with D unresolved. The CDR3 is 13 amino acids. V lost 2 bases, J lost 5 bases, and 6 bases lay in between. Germline assignment: CDR1 SEHNR and CDR2 FQNEAQ (reference sequence).

The chain employs TRBV27 and TRBJ2-1; D is ambiguous. The CDR3 is 14 amino acids. Germline CDR1 MNHEY, CDR2 SMNVEV (reference sequence). V was pared by 10 bases and J by 6 bases, with 19 bases between. The CDR3 DNA follows: TGTGCCACCGCTACGTCAGGTTTAAGCAATGAGCAGTTCTTC. Its translation: CATATSGLSNEQFF.

This clone appeared a single time. The chain links TRBV7-3 to TRBJ2-1; D not certain. Germline V lookup: CDR1 SGHTA, CDR2 FQGTGA. Trimming left V 1 base short and J 4 bases short, with 20 bases between. This CDR3 is built from 18 residues. CDR3 protein: CASSLNPPLRYGYNEQFF. CDR3 bases: TGTGCCAGCAGCTTAAATCCGCCACTCCGGTACGGGTACAATGAGCAGTTCTTC.

The chain uses TRBV16 and TRBJ2-5, with D possibly matching TRBD1 (5 bases). This CDR3 has 15 residues. Trimming removed 0 bases from V and 4 bases from J, with 12 bases in between. Looked up from germline, CDR1 is KGHSY and CDR2 is FQNENV. This CDR3 is CASSQSLTVLETQYF. In DNA form, the CDR3 reads TGTGCCAGCAGCCAATCTCTGACAGTATTAGAGACCCAGTACTTC.

This chain joins TRBV7-9 and TRBJ2-7; D possibly corresponds to TRBD2 (6 bases). Deletions cut 4 bases from V and 3 bases from J, with 16 bases between. CDR3 length equals 15 residues. Germline V lookup: CDR1 SEHNR, CDR2 FQNEAQ (reference sequence). The CDR3 DNA reads as TGTGCCAGCAGCTCCCCCTTAGCGGTAGTCTACGAGCAGTACTTC. Residues: CASSSPLAVVYEQYF.

This clone was detected only once. The chain carries TRBV27 and TRBJ2-7, with TRBD1 matching 9 bases. J was trimmed by 4 bases and V by 6 bases; bases with no gene match: 10. The CDR3 has 15 amino acids. Germline CDR1 reads MNHEY; CDR2 reads SMNVEV (reference sequence). The DNA of the CDR3 is TGTGCCAGCAGACACAAGGGACAGGGTATGTACGAGCAGTACTTC. Translation gives CASRHKGQGMYEQYF.

The V call is TRBV27, the J call TRBJ2-7, with D unresolved. Germline V gene data show CDR1 as MNHEY and CDR2 as SMNVEV (reference sequence). Trimming left V 5 bases short and J 7 bases short, with 15 bases between. This CDR3 comprises 13 residues. CDR3 nucleotide sequence: TGTGCCAGCAGTCCCGGGCTCAAGTGGGAGCAGTACTTC. This sequence encodes CASSPGLKWEQYF.

This chain uses TRBV6-6 with TRBJ2-1, with TRBD2 identical over 13 bases. The CDR3 extends over 15 amino acids. V lost 4 bases to trimming and J lost 7 bases; unmatched junction nucleotides: 4. Per the germline V gene, CDR1 is MNHNY and CDR2 is SVGAGI (reference sequence). CDR3 DNA: TGTGCCAGCAGTTCCAGGACTAGCGGGGGAAATGAGCAGTTCTTC. It codes for CASSSRTSGGNEQFF.

The chain has TRBV29-1 and TRBJ2-7; TRBD2 matches at 8 bases. The CDR3 has 14 amino acids. From germline, CDR1 is SQVTM and CDR2 ANQGSEA. Trimming removed 4 bases from V and 4 bases from J; junction bases left unmatched: 9. The CDR3 here is CSVVRVAGGYEQYF. CDR3 nucleotide sequence: TGCAGCGTTGTAAGAGTTGCGGGAGGATACGAGCAGTACTTC.

The rearrangement uses TRBV11-2 and TRBJ1-1; D remains ambiguous. Trimming pared 5 bases from V and 8 bases from J, leaving 12 bases between. The V gene's germline CDR1 is SGHAT and CDR2 FQNNGV. The CDR3 spans 12 residues. The CDR3 loop is CASSPEHIEAFF. The CDR3 DNA reads as TGTGCCAGCAGCCCGGAACACATCGAAGCTTTCTTT.

On this clone itself: Other nucleotide sequences from this sample produce the same CDR3. The rearrangement joins TRBV27 to TRBJ2-7, with D unresolved. The CDR3 covers 14 residues. With 6 bases removed from V and 0 bases from J, the gap between germline ends came to 12 bases. Looked up from germline, CDR1 is MNHEY and CDR2 is SMNVEV (reference sequence). The CDR3 loop is CASSPTGSSYEQYF. CDR3 DNA sequence: TGTGCCAGCAGCCCCACGGGTAGCTCCTACGAGCAGTACTTC.

The chain uses TRBV6-5 and TRBJ2-5; no reliable D call. V lost 8 bases and J 1 base, leaving 11 bases between the germline ends. The CDR3 is 13 amino acids. Looked up from germline, CDR1 is MNHEY and CDR2 is SVGAGI. The chain's CDR3 is CASGPGPQETQYF. For the CDR3, the DNA is TGTGCCAGCGGTCCGGGCCCCCAAGAGACCCAGTACTTC.

The chain recombines TRBV10-1 with TRBJ2-3; D possibly corresponds to TRBD2 (5 bases). Per the germline V gene, CDR1 is WNHNN and CDR2 is SYGVQD (reference sequence). Trimming took 0 bases from V and 6 from J, leaving 7 bases between them. The CDR3 consists of 13 residues. This chain's CDR3 is CASSESSVDTQYF. The CDR3 DNA reads TGCGCCAGCAGTGAGTCTAGCGTGGATACGCAGTATTTT.

V gene TRBV2 combines with J gene TRBJ2-1; TRBD1 is a possible D gene (6 bases). CDR3 length equals 15 residues. V was trimmed by 5 bases and J by 0 bases, leaving 11 bases between them. The germline V gene has CDR1 SNHLY and CDR2 FYNNEI. The CDR3 region is CASSQTGFSYNEQFF. The CDR3 DNA reads TGTGCCAGCAGTCAGACAGGTTTCTCCTACAATGAGCAGTTCTTC. Full variable domain (missing parts from reference TRBV2 and TRBJ2-1): EPEVTQTPSHQVTQMGQEVILRCVPISNHLYFYWYRQILGQKVEFLVSFYNNEISEKSEIFDDQFSVERPDGSNFTLKIRSTKLEDSAMYFCASSQTGFSYNEQFFGPGTRLTVL.

This chain connects TRBV19 to TRBJ2-2; D unresolved. Germline V CDR1 and CDR2: LNHDA, SQIVND (reference sequence). CDR3 size: 13 residues. The V and J ends lost 7 bases and 1 base respectively, with 7 bases between them. CDR3 bases: TGTGCCAGTACGGACCTGAACACCGGGGAGCTGTTTTTT. As protein: CASTDLNTGELFF.